This TCR beta chain was documented in a study of PD-L1 blockade in urothelial cancer. Study-wide results and limits: Improved survival was predicted by pretreatment blood TCR clonality below the median.

Time point indicated: pretreatment peripheral blood. Remarks on this clone: Its antigen is still unknown.

V lost 0 bases and J lost 0, with 13 bases in between. The CDR3 is made up of 17 amino acids. Germline V gene data show CDR1 as SNHLY and CDR2 as FYNNEI. Into every PCR, synthetic TCR analog templates were spiked. The table came from immunoSEQ multiplex PCR; TCRdb's copy has only in-frame clones and leaves some out. The profile shows approximately 94,000 clones, around 87% of them singletons. The clonotype originates from a man in his 60s with urothelial cancer. The sample consisted of PBMCs, taken around atezolizumab (anti-PD-L1) treatment. This chain joins TRBV2 and TRBJ2-3; TRBD1 is a possible D gene (7 bases). The chain's CDR3 is CASSEARDSSSTDTQYF. The CDR3 coding sequence is TGTGCCAGCAGTGAAGCGCGGGACAGTTCAAGCACAGATACGCAGTATTTT.